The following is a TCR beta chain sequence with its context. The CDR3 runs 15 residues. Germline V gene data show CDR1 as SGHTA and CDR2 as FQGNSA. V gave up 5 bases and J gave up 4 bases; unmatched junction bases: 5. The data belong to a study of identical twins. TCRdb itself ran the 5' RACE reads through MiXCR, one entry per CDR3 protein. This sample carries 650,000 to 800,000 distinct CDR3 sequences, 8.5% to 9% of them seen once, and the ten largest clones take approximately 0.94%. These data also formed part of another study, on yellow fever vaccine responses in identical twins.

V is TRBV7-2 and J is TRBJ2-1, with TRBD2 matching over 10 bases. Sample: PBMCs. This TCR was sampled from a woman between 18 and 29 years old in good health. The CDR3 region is CASSPAGGMYNEQFF. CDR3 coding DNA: TGTGCCAGCAGCCCAGCGGGGGGGATGTACAATGAGCAGTTCTTC.